The entry that follows covers one T cell receptor beta chain sequence. No antigen is known for it. Profiled with immunoSEQ multiplex PCR; TCRdb holds only in-frame clones, not every one. This sample has around 75,000 clones, with 75% to 90% found just once. These data belong to a study of identifying expanded T cells in peripheral blood. This CDR3 spans 11 amino acids. Trimming took off 3 bases at V and 6 bases at J, with 0 bases between the two ends. The V gene's germline CDR1 is MGHRA and CDR2 YSYEKL. Points from the study as a whole: Over two and four weeks, about 17 and 20 clones changed, versus roughly 1.1 between replicates.

Sequencing used blood. This TCR came from a person between 18 and 75 years old in good health. The chain has TRBV4-1 and TRBJ1-6; D is uncertain. The DNA of the CDR3 is TGCGCCAGCAGCCATAATTCACCCCTCCACTTT. Amino acids: CASSHNSPLHF.